The 21 T cell receptor beta chains listed next were all sequenced from one sample in a study of PD-1 blockade in classical Hodgkin lymphoma. Profiling relied on immunoSEQ multiplex PCR, and the TCRdb table lists in-frame clones only, not all of them. This table has 15,000 to 20,000 clones, about 76% appearing once. Relapse was seen in all patients after autologous stem cell transplantation, and brentuximab vedotin exposure was variable. The material sequenced was peripheral blood mononuclear cells (PBMCs), taken before the second cycle of nivolumab. The receptors were gathered from a human donor with classical Hodgkin lymphoma.

The rearrangement links TRBV30 to TRBJ2-7, with unresolved D. Germline assignment: CDR1 GTSNPN and CDR2 SVGIG (reference sequence). The V and J ends lost 0 bases and 3 bases respectively, with 6 bases between them. The CDR3 length is 12 residues. CDR3 region: CAWSVLGYEQYF. Here the CDR3 DNA reads TGTGCCTGGAGTGTACTTGGCTACGAGCAGTACTTC.

The rearrangement uses TRBV30 and TRBJ1-6; 10 bases fit TRBD1. This CDR3 is 14 amino acids long. The V segment lost 4 bases and the J segment 7 bases; nucleotides outside the gene matches: 4. Germline CDR1 GTSNPN, CDR2 SVGIG (reference sequence). The CDR3 DNA reads TGTGCCTGGAAGAGGGACAGGGGAAATTCACCCCTCCACTTT. Translating gives CAWKRDRGNSPLHF.

This clone was seen once. The V gene is TRBV6-5, the J gene TRBJ1-1, with D possibly being TRBD1 (6 bases). V shed 7 bases and J shed 5 bases, with 17 bases lying between them. Per the germline V gene, CDR1 is MNHEY and CDR2 is SVGAGI. The CDR3 is 14 amino acids. The CDR3 nucleotides are TGTGCCAGCACCTCTACACAGGGTACGACTGAAGCTTTCTTT. This translates into CASTSTQGTTEAFF.

The genes are TRBV7-3 and TRBJ1-1, with D unresolved. This CDR3 is built from 12 residues. Germline lookup yields CDR1 SGHTA and CDR2 FQGTGA. Trimming shortened V by 5 bases and J by 4 bases, and 8 bases separated the two germline ends. The CDR3 region is CASSPGSTEAFF. CDR3 sequence (DNA): TGTGCCAGCAGCCCGGGGAGCACTGAAGCTTTCTTT.

The V and J genes are TRBV7-9 and TRBJ1-1; D unresolved. The V end lost 3 bases, the J end lost 4 bases, and 12 bases lay between the germline ends. Germline assignment: CDR1 SEHNR and CDR2 FQNEAQ (reference sequence). The CDR3 spans 14 residues. CDR3 region: CASSFSIVGTEAFF. The CDR3 DNA reads as TGTGCCAGCAGCTTTTCAATAGTGGGCACTGAAGCTTTCTTT.

The chain has TRBV6-1 and TRBJ1-1, with 7 bases matching TRBD1. Germline values: CDR1 MNHNS, CDR2 SASEGT. CDR3 length: 14 amino acids. Trimming removed 7 bases from V and 4 bases from J; junction bases left unmatched: 9. The CDR3 loop is CASTVDRPITEAFF. The CDR3 coding sequence is TGTGCCAGCACCGTGGACAGGCCAATCACTGAAGCTTTCTTT.

This clone was seen once. This chain links TRBV10-1 with TRBJ2-3; TRBD2 agrees at 7 bases. Germline V CDR1 and CDR2: WNHNN, SYGVQD (reference sequence). J gave up 5 bases and V 3 bases, and 5 bases lay outside the gene matches. CDR3 length equals 14 residues. The CDR3 here is CASSDGREGDTQYF. For the CDR3, the DNA is TGCGCCAGCAGTGATGGCAGGGAGGGAGATACGCAGTATTTT.

The chain combines TRBV10-2 with TRBJ2-7; D is uncertain. Germline assignment: CDR1 WSHSY and CDR2 SAAADI. The CDR3 has 12 residues. The ends were cut back, 8 bases at V and 2 bases at J, with 10 bases in the middle. The CDR3 reads CASSLTAYEQYF. DNA of the CDR3: TGCGCCAGCTCCCTGACCGCCTACGAGCAGTACTTC.

This clone was observed once. The chain recombines TRBV19 with TRBJ1-1; no clear D gene. There are 15 residues in the CDR3. Germline-derived CDR1 and CDR2 are LNHDA and SQIVND (reference sequence). Trimming cost V 4 bases and J 4 bases, with 16 bases left between them. The DNA for the CDR3 is TGTGCCAGTAGTACCCAAGGAGGGAAGGGCACTGAAGCTTTCTTT. This sequence encodes CASSTQGGKGTEAFF.

The rearrangement links TRBV30 to TRBJ1-5; the D gene is possibly TRBD1 (5 bases). The V end lost 0 bases, the J end lost 6 bases, and 12 bases lay between the germline ends. The CDR3 consists of 14 residues. CDR1 and CDR2 from the germline V gene are GTSNPN and SVGIG (reference sequence). CDR3 in amino acids: CAWSVGPGTQPQHF. The CDR3 coding sequence is TGTGCCTGGAGTGTTGGCCCAGGGACTCAGCCCCAGCATTTT.

The CDR3 loop reads CASSLGLAAEAFF. The DNA of the CDR3 is TGTGCCAGCAGCTTGGGACTTGCAGCTGAAGCTTTCTTT. V is TRBV7-6 and J is TRBJ1-1; TRBD1 might be the D (5 bases). Trimming stripped 3 bases from V and 6 bases from J, with 11 bases between. Looked up from germline, CDR1 is SGHVS and CDR2 is FNYEAQ. This CDR3 has 13 amino acids.

The genes are TRBV7-2 and TRBJ2-7; 8 bases fit TRBD2. The CDR3 sequence is 13 residues long. Trimming at V came to 3 bases and at J to 7 bases, leaving 5 bases not matched to a gene. Germline CDR1 is SGHTA and CDR2 is FQGNSA. CDR3 sequence: CASSFTSGEEQYF. CDR3 sequence (DNA): TGTGCCAGCAGCTTCACTAGCGGAGAGGAGCAGTACTTC.

The CDR3: CASGLVGAGSYGYTF. CDR3 bases: TGTGCTAGTGGTTTGGTCGGGGCAGGCTCATATGGCTACACCTTC. The genes are TRBV12-5 and TRBJ1-2; tentatively, D is TRBD1 (5 bases). Per the germline V gene, CDR1 is LGHNT and CDR2 is FRNRAP. The CDR3 totals 15 residues. The V end was cut by 0 bases, the J end by 5 bases, with 13 bases between.

This clone was seen once. This chain connects TRBV15 to TRBJ1-1, with TRBD1 matching 10 bases. V lost 1 base to trimming and J lost 5 bases; unmatched junction nucleotides: 4. The CDR3 is made up of 15 amino acids. CDR1 and CDR2 from the germline V gene are LNHNV and YYDKDF (reference sequence). The CDR3: CATSRGRTGGTEAFF. DNA for the CDR3: TGTGCCACCAGCAGAGGACGGACAGGGGGAACTGAAGCTTTCTTT. Full variable domain (rest looked up from reference TRBV15 and TRBJ1-1): DAMVIQNPRYQVTQFGKPVTLSCSQTLNHNVMYWYQQKSSQAPKLLFHYYDKDFNNEADTPDNFQSRRPNTSFCFLDIRSPGLGDTAMYLCATSRGRTGGTEAFFGQGTRLTVV.

A few counts support this clone. The rearrangement links TRBV18 to TRBJ1-1; D not certain. Trimming left V 5 bases short and J 0 bases short, with 10 bases between. CDR1 is KGHSH and CDR2 is LQKENI in the germline V gene. This CDR3 has 14 amino acids. The CDR3 DNA follows: TGTGCCAGCTCATCCCAGCCCATGAACACTGAAGCTTTCTTT. Translation: CASSSQPMNTEAFF.

The gene calls are TRBV19 and TRBJ1-5, with D possibly TRBD1 on 6 matching bases. Germline assignment: CDR1 LNHDA and CDR2 SQIVND (reference sequence). This CDR3 spans 16 amino acids. The V end lost 3 bases, the J end lost 7 bases, and 19 bases lay between the germline ends. DNA of the CDR3: TGTGCCAGTAGTATCCGTTTGGGACAAGGTCACCAGCCCCAGCATTTT. Protein sequence: CASSIRLGQGHQPQHF.

This chain joins TRBV29-1 and TRBJ1-1; 7 bases are a match to TRBD1. CDR3 length equals 13 residues. With 5 bases clipped from V and 1 base from J, the junction kept 4 bases outside the gene matches. Germline loops: CDR1 SQVTM, CDR2 ANQGSEA. The CDR3 spells CSVYRGTNTEAFF. The CDR3 coding sequence is TGCAGCGTTTACAGGGGAACGAACACTGAAGCTTTCTTT. Together with reference TRBV29-1 and TRBJ1-1, the CDR3 gives the full variable domain: SAVISQKPSRDICQRGTSLTIQCQVDSQVTMMFWYRQQPGQSLTLIATANQGSEATYESGFVIDKFPISRPNLTFSTLTVSNMSPEDSSIYLCSVYRGTNTEAFFGQGTRLTVV.

This chain links TRBV7-9 with TRBJ1-1; D remains ambiguous. Trimming took off 6 bases at V and 7 bases at J, with 12 bases between the two ends. CDR3 size: 12 residues. Germline assignment: CDR1 SEHNR and CDR2 FQNEAQ (reference sequence). The CDR3 spells CASRPGVSEAFF. CDR3 coding DNA: TGTGCCAGCAGGCCCGGCGTGAGTGAAGCTTTCTTT.

By share of the sample, this clone is medium-sized. The chain joins TRBV30 to TRBJ1-1; D remains ambiguous. The CDR3 contains 13 residues. Trimming shortened V by 0 bases and J by 3 bases, and 8 bases separated the two germline ends. Germline V gives CDR1 GTSNPN, CDR2 SVGIG (reference sequence). The CDR3 DNA is TGTGCCTGGAGTGTTCTGGGATACACTGAAGCTTTCTTT. Protein: CAWSVLGYTEAFF.

This chain uses TRBV30 with TRBJ2-3; perhaps TRBD2 as D (6 bases). Germline CDR1 reads GTSNPN; CDR2 reads SVGIG (reference sequence). This CDR3 has 13 residues. Trimming pared 4 bases from V and 4 bases from J, leaving 12 bases between. This CDR3 is CAWNPGGADTQYF. For the CDR3, the DNA is TGTGCCTGGAATCCCGGGGGTGCAGATACGCAGTATTTT.

The chain uses TRBV6-1 and TRBJ1-3; 9 bases are a match to TRBD1. The ends lost 1 base at V and 0 bases at J; junction bases unmatched: 7. The CDR3 spans 18 residues. Germline CDR1 reads MNHNS; CDR2 reads SASEGT. This CDR3 reads CASSEGLGQGISGNTIYF. CDR3 DNA: TGTGCCAGCAGTGAAGGCCTAGGACAGGGGATCTCTGGAAACACCATATATTTT.